Presented here are 32 T cell receptor beta chains from one specimen sequenced in a study of T cells in Graves' hyperthyroidism and ophthalmopathy. What was amplified from RNA transcripts were TCR beta CDR3 regions. First-round RT-PCR targeting the TCR CDR3 was performed with the HTBI primer set. TCRdb reprocessed the multiplex PCR reads via MiXCR and lists one record per CDR3 protein. The sample has over 450,000 distinct CDR3 sequences, 15% to 20% seen once; the top ten hold 15% to 20%. Material for sequencing was blood. These receptors came from a woman aged 18-35 years with Graves' ophthalmopathy.

This clonotype was detected many times. The chain couples TRBV5-5 to TRBJ2-7; unclear D gene. The V end was cut by 1 base, the J end by 4 bases, with 9 bases between. Germline loops: CDR1 SGHKS, CDR2 YYEKEE (reference sequence). There are 13 residues in the CDR3. CDR3 sequence: CASSLRRFYEQYF. In nucleotides, the CDR3 is TGTGCCAGCAGCTTGCGCAGGTTTTACGAGCAGTACTTC.

This clonotype has only a few counts. This chain connects TRBV9 to TRBJ2-5; 11 positions match TRBD2. This CDR3 region has 15 residues. CDR1 is SGDLS and CDR2 is YYNGEE in the germline V gene. Germline trimming cut 0 bases from V and 5 bases from J; bases unmatched to any gene: 3. The DNA for the CDR3 is TGTGCCAGCAGCGTAGGGGCTAGCGGGGGGGAGACCCAGTACTTC. Residues: CASSVGASGGETQYF.

This clonotype was counted ten times or more. The chain recombines TRBV30 with TRBJ2-7, with no clear D. Germline V gene lookup returns CDR1 GTSNPN and CDR2 SVGIG (reference sequence). V lost 8 bases to trimming and J lost 0 bases, with 8 bases between them. The length of the CDR3 is 11 residues. The CDR3 protein is CAAVSSYEQYF. The CDR3 bases are TGTGCCGCAGTAAGCTCCTACGAGCAGTACTTC.

The chain has TRBV24-1 and TRBJ2-7; tentatively, D is TRBD1 (6 bases). Deletions cut 5 bases from V and 4 bases from J, with 14 bases between. The V gene's germline CDR1 is KGHDR and CDR2 SFDVKD. The CDR3 is 14 amino acids. The CDR3 DNA is TGTGCCACCAGTGGGGGACACCCGACTTACGAGCAGTACTTC. Protein sequence: CATSGGHPTYEQYF.

The table lists this clonotype with many counts. J is TRBJ2-1 and V is TRBV28, with D possibly matching TRBD2 (6 bases). V lost 7 bases to trimming and J lost 2 bases, with 21 bases between them. The CDR3 contains 17 residues. Germline V gives CDR1 MDHEN, CDR2 SYDVKM. CDR3: CASIPTGTSRPYNEQFF. CDR3 DNA: TGTGCCAGCATACCCACGGGTACTAGCAGACCCTACAATGAGCAGTTCTTC.

This chain joins TRBV28 and TRBJ1-2, with 11 bases aligning to TRBD1. The CDR3 loop spans 14 amino acids. Germline V gives CDR1 MDHEN, CDR2 SYDVKM. V dropped 7 bases and J dropped 1; count of bases not matched to a gene: 2. CDR3 nucleotides: TGTGCCAGCAAGGGGACAGGGGGTAACTATGGCTACACCTTC. Amino acids: CASKGTGGNYGYTF.

This clonotype has at least ten counts. The V and J genes are TRBV5-1 and TRBJ2-7; D is perhaps TRBD1 (5 bases). The CDR3 totals 15 residues. With 0 bases removed from V and 5 bases from J, the gap between germline ends came to 15 bases. Germline values: CDR1 SGHRS, CDR2 YFSETQ. CDR3 DNA sequence: TGCGCCAGCAGCTTGGCCGGACGACAAGGGGACGAGCAGTACTTC. It yields the protein CASSLAGRQGDEQYF.

J is TRBJ2-7 and V is TRBV9, with D perhaps matching TRBD2 (6 bases). The CDR3 has 14 amino acids. V lost 0 bases and J lost 5, with 12 bases in between. Germline loops: CDR1 SGDLS, CDR2 YYNGEE. CDR3: CASSVAGVDDEQYF. DNA for the CDR3: TGTGCCAGCAGCGTAGCGGGGGTAGATGACGAGCAGTACTTC.

Many counts were recorded for this clonotype. The chain uses TRBV27 and TRBJ2-7; 10 nucleotides line up with TRBD1. Germline-derived CDR1 and CDR2 are MNHEY and SMNVEV (reference sequence). V shed 5 bases and J 0 bases; nucleotides not matched to a gene: 7. CDR3 size: 16 residues. Here the CDR3 reads CASSDRGRDSSYEQYF. DNA of the CDR3: TGTGCCAGCAGTGACAGGGGGCGGGACAGCTCCTACGAGCAGTACTTC.

This clonotype was recorded at least ten times. This rearrangement joins TRBV12-3 or TRBV12-4 to TRBJ2-3; TRBD1 matches 10 bases. The CDR3 spans 15 residues. Trimming at V came to 6 bases and at J to 3 bases, leaving 6 bases not matched to a gene. CDR3 amino acids: CASSRGQGVTDTQYF. The DNA of the CDR3 is TGTGCCAGCAGCCGCGGACAGGGGGTGACAGATACGCAGTATTTT.

This clonotype was found many times. The chain carries TRBV5-5 and TRBJ1-3; D possibly corresponds to TRBD1 (6 bases). V was pared by 4 bases and J by 3 bases, with 17 bases between. Germline CDR1 reads SGHKS; CDR2 reads YYEKEE (reference sequence). The length of the CDR3 is 16 residues. The CDR3 spells CASSPINRVGGNTIYF. The CDR3 DNA reads TGTGCCAGCAGCCCGATCAACAGGGTCGGTGGAAACACCATATATTTT.

This clonotype was recorded many times. The rearrangement joins TRBV27 to TRBJ2-7, with D unclear. Germline CDR1 reads MNHEY; CDR2 reads SMNVEV (reference sequence). CDR3 length: 13 amino acids. V was clipped by 6 bases and J by 3 bases, with 12 bases between them. CDR3 loop: CASSLGQNYEQYF. The CDR3 DNA is TGTGCCAGCAGCTTAGGGCAAAACTACGAGCAGTACTTC.

This clonotype was seen only a few times. This chain joins TRBV19 and TRBJ2-1, with 7 bases matching TRBD1. Germline values: CDR1 LNHDA, CDR2 SQIVND (reference sequence). This CDR3 has 18 amino acids. V lost 2 bases and J lost 4; bases outside the gene matches: 14. CDR3 DNA: TGTGCCAGTAGTATAAGCGATTGGGGGCAGGGGGTTTACAATGAGCAGTTCTTC. Translation gives CASSISDWGQGVYNEQFF. The variable domain in full, with the rest retrieved from reference TRBV19 and TRBJ2-1, is DGGITQSPKYLFRKEGQNVTLSCEQNLNHDAMYWYRQDPGQGLRLIYYSQIVNDFQKGDIAEGYSVSREKKESFPLTVTSAQKNPTAFYLCASSISDWGQGVYNEQFFGPGTRLTVL.

This clonotype was detected many times. The rearrangement joins TRBV28 to TRBJ2-2, with D perhaps assigned TRBD1 or TRBD2 (5 bases each). The CDR3 covers 15 residues. Trimming stripped 5 bases from V and 3 bases from J, with 13 bases between. The germline gives CDR1 MDHEN, CDR2 SYDVKM. CDR3 region: CASSPRDHDTGELFF. The CDR3 nucleotides read TGTGCCAGCAGTCCCCGGGACCATGACACCGGGGAGCTGTTTTTT.

In its sample, this clonotype was seen many times. This chain uses TRBV7-2 with TRBJ2-5, with D maybe TRBD1 (5 bases). CDR1 is SGHTA, CDR2 FQGNSA, per germline. Trimming took 1 base from V and 5 from J, leaving 17 bases between them. The CDR3 extends over 16 amino acids. The CDR3 nucleotides are TGTGCCAGCAGCTTAGTAGCTCCAGGGTTTCTGGAGACCCAGTACTTC. This sequence encodes CASSLVAPGFLETQYF.

In its sample, this clonotype was seen many times. This rearrangement joins TRBV29-1 to TRBJ1-5, with TRBD1 as a possible D gene (5 bases). Trimming took off 0 bases at V and 4 bases at J, with 7 bases between the two ends. CDR3 length equals 13 residues. Looked up from germline, CDR1 is SQVTM and CDR2 is ANQGSEA. CDR3 sequence: CSVEDGGNQPQHF. The CDR3 DNA reads TGCAGCGTTGAAGATGGGGGTAATCAGCCCCAGCATTTT.

This sequence joins TRBV5-1 and TRBJ2-3; 8 bases are shared with TRBD2. Germline V gives CDR1 SGHRS, CDR2 YFSETQ. The length of the CDR3 is 15 residues. V lost 2 bases to trimming and J lost 4 bases; unmatched junction nucleotides: 6. The CDR3 region has the DNA TGCGCCAGCAGCTTCCAGCGGGGGCCGCCAGATACGCAGTATTTT. Protein: CASSFQRGPPDTQYF.

This clonotype was seen a few times. The V gene is TRBV15, the J gene TRBJ1-3; perhaps TRBD1 as D (6 bases). Trimming left V 1 base short and J 4 bases short, with 11 bases between. Germline CDR1 is LNHNV and CDR2 is YYDKDF (reference sequence). This CDR3 contains 15 residues. In nucleotides, the CDR3 is TGTGCCACCAGCAGAGTTCAGGGGTCCGGAAACACCATATATTTT. Translated, it gives CATSRVQGSGNTIYF.

This clonotype showed up many times. The chain uses TRBV20-1 and TRBJ2-3; 14 bases fit TRBD2. V gave up 6 bases and J gave up 0 bases; unmatched junction bases: 11. The germline V gene has CDR1 DFQATT and CDR2 SNEGSKA (reference sequence). CDR3 length: 18 amino acids. The CDR3 reads CSAPGLAGGRASTDTQYF. DNA for the CDR3: TGCAGTGCCCCTGGACTAGCGGGAGGTCGAGCTAGCACAGATACGCAGTATTTT.

This chain links TRBV20-1 with TRBJ2-3; 10 nucleotides match TRBD2. V lost 8 bases, J lost 5 bases, and 7 bases stayed unmatched. Per the germline V gene, CDR1 is DFQATT and CDR2 is SNEGSKA (reference sequence). The CDR3 is 13 amino acids. Here the CDR3 reads CSQNSGRGDTQYF. The CDR3, as DNA: TGCAGTCAAAACAGCGGGAGGGGAGATACGCAGTATTTT.

This clonotype occurred many times. V gene TRBV7-3 combines with J gene TRBJ2-5, with D tentatively TRBD1 (6 bases). CDR3 length equals 13 residues. V was trimmed by 3 bases and J by 4 bases, leaving 9 bases between them. CDR1 SGHTA and CDR2 FQGTGA come from the germline V gene. CDR3 sequence: CASSFRGGETQYF. Here the CDR3 DNA reads TGTGCCAGCAGCTTCAGGGGTGGAGAGACCCAGTACTTC. The entire variable domain, with the rest obtained from reference TRBV7-3 and TRBJ2-5, is as follows: GAGVSQTPSNKVTEKGKYVELRCDPISGHTALYWYRQSLGQGPEFLIYFQGTGAADDSGLPNDRFFAVRPEGSVSTLKIQRTERGDSAVYLCASSFRGGETQYFGPGTRLLVL.

This clonotype appeared many times. The V and J genes are TRBV7-2 and TRBJ2-1; D is undetermined. Trimming shortened V by 1 base and J by 5 bases, and 12 bases separated the two germline ends. This CDR3 is 15 amino acids long. Germline V CDR1 and CDR2: SGHTA, FQGNSA. The CDR3 DNA is TGTGCCAGCAGCTTAGAAGGCGCTAGGCACAATGAGCAGTTCTTC. Protein product: CASSLEGARHNEQFF. The full variable domain, completed using reference TRBV7-2 and TRBJ2-1, is GAGVSQSPSNKVTEKGKDVELRCDPISGHTALYWYRQSLGQGLEFLIYFQGNSAPDKSGLPSDRFSAERTGGSVSTLTIQRTQQEDSAVYLCASSLEGARHNEQFFGPGTRLTVL.

Notes on this clonotype: At one boundary the junction diverges from the germline segment, which might be a read error. The rearrangement joins TRBV3-1 to TRBJ2-1, with 12 bases aligning to TRBD2. Germline assignment: CDR1 LGHDT and CDR2 YNNKEL (reference sequence). The CDR3 contains 16 residues. For the CDR3, the DNA is TGTGCCGGCAGCTCCCGGACTAGCGGGACTTACAATGAGCAGTTCTTC. This gives the protein CAGSSRTSGTYNEQFF.

The chain recombines TRBV6-2 or TRBV6-3 with TRBJ1-1, with D possibly being TRBD1 (5 bases). This CDR3 is built from 14 residues. Trimming left V 7 bases short and J 1 base short, with 13 bases between. Germline V gives CDR1 MNHEY, CDR2 SVGEGT. CDR3 region: CASNLGEANTEAFF. For the CDR3, the DNA is TGTGCCAGCAACTTGGGGGAGGCGAACACTGAAGCTTTCTTT.

This clonotype was counted at least ten times. The rearrangement links TRBV27 to TRBJ2-5; perhaps TRBD2 as D (6 bases). There are 16 residues in the CDR3. Trimming cost V 0 bases and J 0 bases, with 11 bases left between them. The germline V gene encodes CDR1 MNHEY and CDR2 SMNVEV (reference sequence). The CDR3 DNA reads TGTGCCAGCAGTTTATCGTCGGGAGATCACCAAGAGACCCAGTACTTC. As protein: CASSLSSGDHQETQYF.

This clonotype has ten or more counts. The rearrangement joins TRBV20-1 to TRBJ1-1; D gene ambiguous. V dropped 6 bases and J dropped 4 bases, with 12 bases sitting between them. Looked up from germline, CDR1 is DFQATT and CDR2 is SNEGSKA (reference sequence). This CDR3 region has 12 residues. CDR3: CSAPRGSTEAFF. In nucleotides, the CDR3 is TGCAGTGCCCCTCGAGGCAGCACTGAAGCTTTCTTT.

The V call is TRBV28, the J call TRBJ2-7, with 8 bases lining up with TRBD1. Germline V CDR1 and CDR2: MDHEN, SYDVKM. This CDR3 region has 13 residues. The trim removed 3 bases at V and 6 bases at J, leaving 4 bases unmatched. The CDR3, as DNA: TGTGCCAGCAGTTTGGACAGGGCCTGCGAGCAGTACTTC. Encoded protein: CASSLDRACEQYF.

The V call is TRBV5-4, the J call TRBJ2-7, with 10 positions matching TRBD1. There are 15 residues in the CDR3. V lost 4 bases, J lost 2 bases, and 6 bases stayed unmatched. Germline V gives CDR1 SGHNT, CDR2 YYREEE (reference sequence). The DNA of the CDR3 is TGTGCCAGCAGCGCGCGGGACAGGGGTGCCTACGAGCAGTACTTC. This codes for CASSARDRGAYEQYF.

This clonotype was seen ten or more times. The chain has TRBV6-2 or TRBV6-3 and TRBJ1-1, with D perhaps TRBD1 (5 bases). V was shortened by 4 bases and J by 1 base, with 13 bases between the two germline ends. Per germline, CDR1 MNHEY and CDR2 SVGEGT. The CDR3 has 15 residues. CDR3 in amino acids: CASSFPGRENTEAFF. The CDR3 DNA follows: TGTGCCAGCAGTTTCCCGGGACGAGAGAACACTGAAGCTTTCTTT.

This clonotype was observed a few times. V gene TRBV3-1 combines with J gene TRBJ1-6; 8 nucleotides line up with TRBD1. V shed 1 base, J shed 1 base, and the junction held 6 bases outside the gene matches. Germline values: CDR1 LGHDT, CDR2 YNNKEL (reference sequence). The CDR3 is made up of 18 amino acids. The CDR3 sequence is CASSQGRTGWSYNSPLHF. The CDR3 nucleotides read TGTGCCAGCAGCCAAGGCCGGACAGGGTGGTCCTATAATTCACCCCTCCACTTT.

In its sample, this clonotype was seen many times. The chain joins TRBV5-1 to TRBJ2-7; no reliable D call. This CDR3 has 13 amino acids. The V end lost 0 bases, the J end lost 6 bases, and 10 bases lay between the germline ends. Per germline, CDR1 SGHRS and CDR2 YFSETQ. CDR3 sequence: CASSLVDWSEQYF. The CDR3 DNA reads as TGCGCCAGCAGCTTGGTAGATTGGAGCGAGCAGTACTTC.

This clonotype appeared a few times. CDR3 loop: CASQGEGSYEQYF. As DNA, the CDR3 is TGTGCCAGCCAGGGGGAAGGGTCCTACGAGCAGTACTTC. The chain employs TRBV9 and TRBJ2-7; 7 bases fit TRBD1. V shed 7 bases, J shed 1 base, and the junction held 5 bases outside the gene matches. The CDR3 loop spans 13 amino acids. Germline V gene sequence: CDR1 SGDLS, CDR2 YYNGEE. The whole variable domain, remainder taken from reference TRBV9 and TRBJ2-7, is DSGVTQTPKHLITATGQRVTLRCSPRSGDLSVYWYQQSLDQGLQFLIQYYNGEERAKGNILERFSAQQFPDLHSELNLSSLELGDSALYFCASQGEGSYEQYFGPGTRLTVT.